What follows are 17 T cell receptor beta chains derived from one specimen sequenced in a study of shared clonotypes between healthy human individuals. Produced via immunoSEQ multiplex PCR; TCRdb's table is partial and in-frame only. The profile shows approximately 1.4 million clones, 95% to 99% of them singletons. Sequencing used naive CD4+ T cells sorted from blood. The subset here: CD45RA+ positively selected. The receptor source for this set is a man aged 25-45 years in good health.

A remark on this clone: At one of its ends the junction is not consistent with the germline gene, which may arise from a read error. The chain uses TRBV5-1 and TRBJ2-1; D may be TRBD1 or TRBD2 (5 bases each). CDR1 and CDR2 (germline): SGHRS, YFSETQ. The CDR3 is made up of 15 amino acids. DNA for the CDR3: TGCGCCAGCAGCTCGGGGCTAGCCCCCTACAATGAGCAGCTCTTC. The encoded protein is CASSSGLAPYNEQLF.

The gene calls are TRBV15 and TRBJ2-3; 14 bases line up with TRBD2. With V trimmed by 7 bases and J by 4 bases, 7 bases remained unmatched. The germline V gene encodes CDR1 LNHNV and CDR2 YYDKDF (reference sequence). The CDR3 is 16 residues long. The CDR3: CATMGGLAGGPDTQYF. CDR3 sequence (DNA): TGTGCCACCATGGGAGGACTAGCGGGAGGCCCAGATACGCAGTATTTT.

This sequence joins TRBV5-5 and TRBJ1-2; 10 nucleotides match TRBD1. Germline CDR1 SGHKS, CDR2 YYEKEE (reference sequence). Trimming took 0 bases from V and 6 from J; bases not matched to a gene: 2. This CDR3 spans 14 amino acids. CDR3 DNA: TGTGCCAGCAGCTTGGCCGGGACAGGGGATGGCTACACCTTC. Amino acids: CASSLAGTGDGYTF.

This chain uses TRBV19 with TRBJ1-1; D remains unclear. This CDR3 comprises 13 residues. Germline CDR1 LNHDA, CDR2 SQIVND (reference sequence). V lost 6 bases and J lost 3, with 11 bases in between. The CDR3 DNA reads TGTGCCAGTAGCCTCGGTCGGGACACTGAAGCTTTCTTT. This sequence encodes CASSLGRDTEAFF.

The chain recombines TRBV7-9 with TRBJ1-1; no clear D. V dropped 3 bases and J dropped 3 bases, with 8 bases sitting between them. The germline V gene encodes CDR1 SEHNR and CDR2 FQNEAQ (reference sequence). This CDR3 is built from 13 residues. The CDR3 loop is CASSFSQDTEAFF. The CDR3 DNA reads TGTGCCAGCAGCTTTTCTCAGGACACTGAAGCTTTCTTT.

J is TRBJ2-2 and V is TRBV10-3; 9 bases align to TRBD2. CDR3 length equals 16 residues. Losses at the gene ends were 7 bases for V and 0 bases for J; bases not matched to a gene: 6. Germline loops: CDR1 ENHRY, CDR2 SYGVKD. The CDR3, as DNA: TGTGCCATCAACCGACTAGCGGTCGCGAACACCGGGGAGCTGTTTTTT. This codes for CAINRLAVANTGELFF.

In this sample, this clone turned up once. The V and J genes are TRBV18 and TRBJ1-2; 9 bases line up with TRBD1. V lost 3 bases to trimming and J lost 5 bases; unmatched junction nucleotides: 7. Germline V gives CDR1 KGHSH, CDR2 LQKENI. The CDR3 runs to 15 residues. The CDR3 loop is CASSPGTGQSYGYTF. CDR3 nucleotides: TGTGCCAGCTCACCTGGGACAGGGCAATCATATGGCTACACCTTC.

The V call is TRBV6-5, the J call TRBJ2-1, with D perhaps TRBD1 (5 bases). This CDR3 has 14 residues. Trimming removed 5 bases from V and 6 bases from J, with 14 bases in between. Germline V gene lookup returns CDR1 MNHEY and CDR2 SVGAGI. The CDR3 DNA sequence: TGTGCCAGCAGTGACAGTCCCGTAAGCAATGAGCAGTTCTTC. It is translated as CASSDSPVSNEQFF.

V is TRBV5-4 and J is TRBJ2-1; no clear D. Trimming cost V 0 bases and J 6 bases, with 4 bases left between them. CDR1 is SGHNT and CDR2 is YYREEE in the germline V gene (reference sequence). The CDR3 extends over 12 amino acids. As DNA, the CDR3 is TGTGCCAGCAGCTTGGACTTCAATGAGCAGTTCTTC. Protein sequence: CASSLDFNEQFF. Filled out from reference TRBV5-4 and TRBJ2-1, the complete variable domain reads ETGVTQSPTHLIKTRGQQVTLRCSSQSGHNTVSWYQQALGQGPQFIFQYYREEENGRGNFPPRFSGLQFPNYSSELNVNALELDDSALYLCASSLDFNEQFFGPGTRLTVL.

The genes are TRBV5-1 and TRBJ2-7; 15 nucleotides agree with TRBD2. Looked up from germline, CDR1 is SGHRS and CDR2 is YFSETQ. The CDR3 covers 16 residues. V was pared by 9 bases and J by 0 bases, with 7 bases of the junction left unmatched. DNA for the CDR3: TGCGCCACCCATCCGGGACTAGCGGGAGGCTCCTACGAGCAGTACTTC. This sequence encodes CATHPGLAGGSYEQYF.

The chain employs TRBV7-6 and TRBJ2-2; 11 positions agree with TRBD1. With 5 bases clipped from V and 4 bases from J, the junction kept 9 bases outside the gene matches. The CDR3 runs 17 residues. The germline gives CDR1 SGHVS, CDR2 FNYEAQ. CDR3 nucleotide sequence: TGTGCCAGCAGCAACATTGGGACAGGGGGATTCACCGGGGAGCTGTTTTTT. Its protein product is CASSNIGTGGFTGELFF.

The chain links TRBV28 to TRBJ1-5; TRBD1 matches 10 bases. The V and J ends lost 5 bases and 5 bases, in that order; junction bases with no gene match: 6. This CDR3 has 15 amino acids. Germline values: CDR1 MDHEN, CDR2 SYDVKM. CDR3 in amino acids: CASSHPDRGYQPQHF. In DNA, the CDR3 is TGTGCCAGCAGTCATCCGGACAGGGGGTATCAGCCCCAGCATTTT.

CDR3 sequence reads: CASGWTGGGEQYF. For the CDR3, the DNA is TGTGCCAGCGGGTGGACAGGGGGAGGCGAGCAGTACTTC. The V and J genes are TRBV7-9 and TRBJ2-7, with TRBD1 identical over 10 bases. The CDR3 is made up of 13 amino acids. CDR1 is SEHNR and CDR2 is FQNEAQ in the germline V gene (reference sequence). Trimming cost V 8 bases and J 6 bases; bases outside gene matches: 7.

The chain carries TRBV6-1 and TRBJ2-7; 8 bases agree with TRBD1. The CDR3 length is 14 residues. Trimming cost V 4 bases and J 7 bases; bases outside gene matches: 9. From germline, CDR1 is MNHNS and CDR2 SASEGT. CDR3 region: CASSAWQGAREQYF. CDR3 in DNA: TGTGCCAGCAGTGCTTGGCAGGGGGCTCGGGAGCAGTACTTC.

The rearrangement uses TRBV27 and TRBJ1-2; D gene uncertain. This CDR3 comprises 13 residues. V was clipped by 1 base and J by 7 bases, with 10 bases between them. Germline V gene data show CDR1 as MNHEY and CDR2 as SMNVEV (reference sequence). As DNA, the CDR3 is TGTGCCAGCAGTTTATTTGGTTTGGGTGGCTACACCTTC. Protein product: CASSLFGLGGYTF.

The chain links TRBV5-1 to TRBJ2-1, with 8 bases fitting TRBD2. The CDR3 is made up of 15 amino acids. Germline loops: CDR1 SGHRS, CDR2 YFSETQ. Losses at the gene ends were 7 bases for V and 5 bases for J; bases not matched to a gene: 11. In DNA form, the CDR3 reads TGCGCCAGCTCCCCGGTGGGCGGGAGGAACAATGAGCAGTTCTTC. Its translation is CASSPVGGRNNEQFF.

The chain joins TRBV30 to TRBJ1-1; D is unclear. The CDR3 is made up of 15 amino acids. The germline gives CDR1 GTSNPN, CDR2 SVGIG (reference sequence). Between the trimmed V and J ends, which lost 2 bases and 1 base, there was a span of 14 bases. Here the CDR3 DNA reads TGTGCCTGGAGTATCAGACCTTGGGGGAACACTGAAGCTTTCTTT. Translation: CAWSIRPWGNTEAFF.